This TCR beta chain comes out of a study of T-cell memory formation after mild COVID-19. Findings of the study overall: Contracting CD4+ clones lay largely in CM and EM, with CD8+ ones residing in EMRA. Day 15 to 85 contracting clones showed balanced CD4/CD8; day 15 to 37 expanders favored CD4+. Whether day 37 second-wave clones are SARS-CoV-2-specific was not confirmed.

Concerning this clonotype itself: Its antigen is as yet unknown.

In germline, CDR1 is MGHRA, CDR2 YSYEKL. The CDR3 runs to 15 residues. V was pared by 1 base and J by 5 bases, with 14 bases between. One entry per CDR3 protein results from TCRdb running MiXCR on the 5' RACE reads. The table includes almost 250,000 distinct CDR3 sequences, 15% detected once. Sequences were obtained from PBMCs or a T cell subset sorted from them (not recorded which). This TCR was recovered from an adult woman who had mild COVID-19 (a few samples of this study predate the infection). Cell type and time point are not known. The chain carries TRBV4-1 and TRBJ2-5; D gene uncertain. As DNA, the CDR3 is TGCGCCAGCAGCCAAGTTAGGTCTAGAGGTGAGACCCAGTACTTC. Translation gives CASSQVRSRGETQYF.